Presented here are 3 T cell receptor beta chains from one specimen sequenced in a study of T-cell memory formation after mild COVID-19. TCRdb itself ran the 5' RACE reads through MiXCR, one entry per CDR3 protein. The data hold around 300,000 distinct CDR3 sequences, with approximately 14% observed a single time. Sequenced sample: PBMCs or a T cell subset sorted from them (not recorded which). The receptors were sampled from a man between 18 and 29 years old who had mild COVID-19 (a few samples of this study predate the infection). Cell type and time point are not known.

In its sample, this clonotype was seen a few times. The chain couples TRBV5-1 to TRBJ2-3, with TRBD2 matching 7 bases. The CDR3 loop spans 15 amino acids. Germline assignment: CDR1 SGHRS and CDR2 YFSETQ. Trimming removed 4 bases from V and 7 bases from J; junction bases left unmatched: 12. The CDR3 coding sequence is TGCGCCAGCAGCGCGCTCGGGGGGAGCCCGAATACGCAGTATTTT. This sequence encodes CASSALGGSPNTQYF. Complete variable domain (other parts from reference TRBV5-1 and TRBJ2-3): KAGVTQTPRYLIKTRGQQVTLSCSPISGHRSVSWYQQTPGQGLQFLFEYFSETQRNKGNFPGRFSGRQFSNSRSEMNVSTLELGDSALYLCASSALGGSPNTQYFGPGTRLTVL.

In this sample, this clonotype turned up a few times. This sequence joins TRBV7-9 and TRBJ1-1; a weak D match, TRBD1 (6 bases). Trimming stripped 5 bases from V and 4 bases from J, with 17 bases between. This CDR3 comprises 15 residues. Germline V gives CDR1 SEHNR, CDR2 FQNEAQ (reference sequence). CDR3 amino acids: CASSRPQGIGTEAFF. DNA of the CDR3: TGTGCCAGCAGCCGTCCTCAGGGGATAGGCACTGAAGCTTTCTTT.

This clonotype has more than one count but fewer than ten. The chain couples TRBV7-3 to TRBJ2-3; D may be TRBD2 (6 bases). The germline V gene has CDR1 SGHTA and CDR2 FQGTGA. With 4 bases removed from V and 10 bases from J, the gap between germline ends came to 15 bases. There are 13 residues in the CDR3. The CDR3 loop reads CASSSGLSVAQYF. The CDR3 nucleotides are TGTGCCAGCAGCTCTGGACTATCCGTGGCGCAGTATTTT.